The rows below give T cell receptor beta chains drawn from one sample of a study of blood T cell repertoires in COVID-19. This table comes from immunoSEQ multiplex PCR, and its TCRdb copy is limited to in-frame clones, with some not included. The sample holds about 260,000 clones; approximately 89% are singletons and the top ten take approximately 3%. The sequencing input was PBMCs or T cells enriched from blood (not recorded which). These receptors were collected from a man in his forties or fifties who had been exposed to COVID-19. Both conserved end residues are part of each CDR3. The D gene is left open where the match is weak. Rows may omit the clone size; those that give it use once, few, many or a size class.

TGTGCCAGCAGTTTGGCAGGCTACGAGCAGTACTTC CASSLAGYEQYF once - TRBJ2-7 TRBV28
TGCGCCAGCAGCTTGGCGGGACAGGGGGCTCCCTCTGGAAACACCATATATTTT CASSLAGQGAPSGNTIYF - TRBD1 TRBJ1-3 TRBV5-1
TGTGCCAGCAGCGTAGCCGCGGACTATTACACAGCAACTAATGAAAAACTGTTTTTT CASSVAADYYTATNEKLFF - - TRBJ1-4 TRBV9
TGTGCCAGCTCACCACCTAGCCTTTTCGGGGAGCTGTTTTTT CASSPPSLFGELFF - - TRBJ2-2 TRBV18
TGCGCCAGCAGCCATCCTCGAGACAGGGGCGGCAATCAGCCCCAGCATTTT CASSHPRDRGGNQPQHF - TRBD1 TRBJ1-5 TRBV4-1
TGTGCCTCCGGTAGCGGGACTCAGTACTTC CASGSGTQYF - TRBD2 TRBJ2-5 TRBV30
TGTGCCAGCAGCCAAGAGATCGGGAGTAGGTACGAGCAGTACTTC CASSQEIGSRYEQYF - - TRBJ2-7 TRBV14
TGTGCCAGCAGCCCTCAGGGGCGGACTGAAGCTTTCTTT CASSPQGRTEAFF - - TRBJ1-1 TRBV7-6
TGTGCCAGCACGTCTAGCGTAAACACCGGGGAGCTGTTTTTT CASTSSVNTGELFF once - TRBJ2-2 TRBV14
TGTGCCACCAGGAAGTTACTAGAGAAAGGGGGCGACCCGGACACTGAAGCTTTCTTT CATRKLLEKGGDPDTEAFF - TRBD1 TRBJ1-1 TRBV24-1
TGTGCCAGCAGTGAGAGTCACAGAAATCAGCCCCAGCATTTT CASSESHRNQPQHF - - TRBJ1-5 TRBV6-1
TGTGCCTGGAGCCTGGGACAGCCTTGGTCGGCCTATGGCTACACCTTC CAWSLGQPWSAYGYTF - TRBD1 TRBJ1-2 TRBV30
TGTGCCAGCAGCCAAGAGACTAGCGGCTCCTACGAGCAGTACTTC CASSQETSGSYEQYF few TRBD2 TRBJ2-7 TRBV4-2
TGTGCCAGCAGTCTCCGGCTAGGTGCAGGGGAGCTGTTTTTT CASSLRLGAGELFF few - TRBJ2-2 TRBV27
TGTGCCAGCAGCTACCCCGCGGGACAGGGCCAAAGGGGTCCCCCCCCAGATACGCAGTATTTT CASSYPAGQGQRGPPPDTQYF - TRBD1 TRBJ2-3 TRBV7-6
TGTGCCAGCAGCCCAGGACAGGGGAGCTCTGGGGCCAACGTCCTGACTTTC CASSPGQGSSGANVLTF - TRBD1 TRBJ2-6 TRBV7-7
TGTGCCAGTAGTAGCCGCGCGGGGGAGAACTACAATGAGCAGTTCTTC CASSSRAGENYNEQFF - TRBD2 TRBJ2-1 TRBV19